One and the same sample provided the 16 T cell receptor beta chains below, sequenced in a study of T cell responses to AZD1222 COVID-19 vaccine. Profiled with immunoSEQ multiplex PCR; TCRdb holds only in-frame clones, not every one. Found here are under 200,000 clones, around nine tenths of them singletons; the top ten hold around 26%. Sample: peripheral blood, taken 28 days after the second AZD1222 dose. The source is an adult who received the AZD1222 COVID-19 vaccine.

The chain carries TRBV9 and TRBJ1-4, with 12 bases aligning to TRBD1. Germline CDR1 SGDLS, CDR2 YYNGEE. Germline trimming cut 7 bases from V and 4 bases from J; bases unmatched to any gene: 11. CDR3 length: 17 amino acids. CDR3: CASSTGTGGAGNEKLFF. In DNA, the CDR3 is TGTGCCAGCTCCACCGGGACAGGGGGCGCGGGTAATGAAAAACTGTTTTTT.

The chain has TRBV5-4 and TRBJ2-1, with a weak D call TRBD1 (6 bases). V lost 0 bases to trimming and J lost 4 bases, with 14 bases between them. The CDR3 spans 16 residues. Germline V gene lookup returns CDR1 SGHNT and CDR2 YYREEE (reference sequence). CDR3 protein: CASSLAPGAVYNEQFF. Written as DNA, the CDR3 is TGTGCCAGCAGCTTGGCTCCAGGGGCCGTTTACAATGAGCAGTTCTTC.

The rearrangement joins TRBV10-3 to TRBJ2-7; no clear D. Trimming took 6 bases from V and 5 from J, leaving 8 bases between them. CDR1 and CDR2 from the germline V gene are ENHRY and SYGVKD. CDR3 length equals 11 residues. The CDR3 DNA sequence: TGTGCCATCAGCCGGAGCCACGAGCAGTACTTC. Its protein is CAISRSHEQYF.

The CDR3 protein is CASHPQGAVEQYF. The CDR3 DNA sequence: TGTGCCAGCCATCCCCAAGGGGCGGTGGAGCAGTACTTC. The V gene is TRBV28, the J gene TRBJ2-7, with D perhaps TRBD1 (5 bases). V lost 8 bases and J 7 bases, leaving 18 bases between the germline ends. Germline V lookup: CDR1 MDHEN, CDR2 SYDVKM. The CDR3 length is 13 residues.

The chain uses TRBV19 and TRBJ1-5, with 10 bases that match TRBD1. Germline assignment: CDR1 LNHDA and CDR2 SQIVND (reference sequence). The junction had 11 bases not matched to a gene; V was cut back by 4 bases and J by 5 bases. This CDR3 has 17 residues. CDR3: CASSTQPGDRGYQPQHF. The CDR3 coding sequence is TGTGCCAGTAGTACCCAGCCCGGGGACAGGGGCTATCAGCCCCAGCATTTT.

The V and J genes are TRBV7-3 and TRBJ1-6, with D hard to call. V lost 3 bases and J 9 bases, leaving 12 bases between the germline ends. The CDR3 runs 14 residues. Germline V lookup: CDR1 SGHTA, CDR2 FQGTGA. This chain's CDR3 is CASSLKGWSSPLHF. The CDR3 DNA reads TGTGCCAGCAGCTTGAAAGGGTGGAGTTCACCCCTCCACTTT.

The V gene is TRBV18, the J gene TRBJ2-7; tentative D call: TRBD1 (6 bases). The CDR3 consists of 15 residues. CDR1 is KGHSH, CDR2 LQKENI, per germline. V was pared by 3 bases and J by 3 bases, with 15 bases between. CDR3 protein: CASSPGTSPGYEQYF. In DNA form, the CDR3 reads TGTGCCAGCTCACCGGGGACATCTCCGGGCTACGAGCAGTACTTC. Filled out from reference TRBV18 and TRBJ2-7, the complete variable domain reads NAGVMQNPRHLVRRRGQEARLRCSPMKGHSHVYWYRQLPEEGLKFMVYLQKENIIDESGMPKERFSAEFPKEGPSILRIQQVVRGDSAAYFCASSPGTSPGYEQYFGPGTRLTVT.

The CDR3 region has the DNA TGTGCCAGCAGCCAAGAGAGGGCAGGGATCGGGCAGCCCCAGCATTTT. Its protein is CASSQERAGIGQPQHF. The rearrangement uses TRBV4-2 and TRBJ1-5, with D maybe TRBD1 (5 bases). The CDR3 loop spans 16 amino acids. The germline V gene has CDR1 LGHNA and CDR2 YNFKEQ. V was trimmed by 0 bases and J by 7 bases, leaving 16 bases between them.

The V gene is TRBV2, the J gene TRBJ1-6, with TRBD1 identical over 8 bases. The V gene's germline CDR1 is SNHLY and CDR2 FYNNEI. The CDR3 is 14 amino acids. The junction had 8 bases not matched to a gene; V was cut back by 6 bases and J by 10 bases. CDR3 nucleotide sequence: TGTGCCAGCAGGGGGACAGGAGGCGGGTCACCCCTCCACTTT. Its translation is CASRGTGGGSPLHF.

The rearrangement uses TRBV4-2 and TRBJ2-7; 11 bases are a match to TRBD2. The V and J ends lost 1 base and 0 bases, in that order; junction bases with no gene match: 5. This CDR3 region has 17 residues. Germline V lookup: CDR1 LGHNA, CDR2 YNFKEQ. CDR3 residues: CASSQGDTSGSSYEQYF. The CDR3 bases are TGTGCCAGCAGCCAAGGGGATACTAGCGGGAGCTCCTACGAGCAGTACTTC.

The V gene is TRBV4-3, the J gene TRBJ2-4, with 11 positions matching TRBD1. Per the germline V gene, CDR1 is LGHNA and CDR2 is YSLEER. The CDR3 is 13 amino acids. The trim removed 4 bases at V and 15 bases at J, leaving 8 bases unmatched. This CDR3 is CASSLKLGQGVYF. The CDR3 nucleotides are TGCGCCAGCAGCCTAAAGTTGGGACAGGGGGTGTACTTC.

V and J are TRBV3-1 (or the pseudogene TRBV3-2) and TRBJ2-4; D is tentatively TRBD1 or TRBD2 (5 bases each). The CDR3 runs 14 residues. Germline values: CDR1 LGHDT, CDR2 YNNKEL (reference sequence). Trimming left V 4 bases short and J 0 bases short, with 7 bases between. CDR3 sequence: CASSPGTAKNIQYF. As DNA, the CDR3 is TGTGCCAGCAGCCCCGGGACAGCCAAAAACATTCAGTACTTC.

The V call is TRBV30, the J call TRBJ2-5; D possibly corresponds to TRBD2 (6 bases). V was cut by 5 bases and J by 5 bases, with 6 bases left in between. The CDR3 totals 10 residues. Germline V gene data show CDR1 as GTSNPN and CDR2 as SVGIG (reference sequence). The CDR3 loop reads CAWGGETQYF. DNA for the CDR3: TGTGCCTGGGGGGGGGAGACCCAGTACTTC.

The rearrangement uses TRBV7-2 and TRBJ2-5; 8 positions agree with TRBD2. The CDR3 is made up of 15 amino acids. With 6 bases clipped from V and 4 bases from J, the junction kept 10 bases outside the gene matches. CDR1 and CDR2 from the germline V gene are SGHTA and FQGNSA. The chain's CDR3 is CASRREPGGGETQYF. CDR3 sequence (DNA): TGTGCCAGCAGAAGAGAGCCGGGAGGGGGAGAGACCCAGTACTTC.

The rearrangement joins TRBV18 to TRBJ2-1; TRBD1 might be the D (5 bases). Germline V gives CDR1 KGHSH, CDR2 LQKENI. The V end was cut by 6 bases, the J end by 3 bases, with 12 bases between. This CDR3 is built from 14 residues. For the CDR3, the DNA is TGTGCCAGCTCCCTCCAGGGAAACTACAATGAGCAGTTCTTC. Its protein product is CASSLQGNYNEQFF. Complete variable domain (other parts from reference TRBV18 and TRBJ2-1): NAGVMQNPRHLVRRRGQEARLRCSPMKGHSHVYWYRQLPEEGLKFMVYLQKENIIDESGMPKERFSAEFPKEGPSILRIQQVVRGDSAAYFCASSLQGNYNEQFFGPGTRLTVL.

The genes are TRBV28 and TRBJ1-1; 7 bases agree with TRBD1. The CDR3 consists of 14 residues. Germline V gene lookup returns CDR1 MDHEN and CDR2 SYDVKM. Trimming removed 3 bases from V and 3 bases from J; junction bases left unmatched: 4. The CDR3 reads CASSLGQRYTEAFF. CDR3 DNA sequence: TGTGCCAGCAGTTTGGGACAGCGGTACACTGAAGCTTTCTTT.